Detailed here is one T cell receptor (beta chain). Its antigen is still unknown. TCRdb analysed the reads with MiXCR anew, one entry per CDR3 protein. The sample lists around 770,000 distinct CDR3 sequences, 25% to 30% occurring once. The data belong to a study of T cell repertoires in cytomegalovirus infection. Across the study: Carrying CMV and the relevant HLA type showed in public TCR beta signatures.

Per germline, CDR1 SGHTA and CDR2 FQGNSA. The CDR3 sequence is 22 residues long. The germline V and J ends were trimmed by 4 bases and 0 bases, with 28 bases remaining between them. Findings of the study overall: The response measured ex vivo was dominated by TCR beta clonotypes (HLA-C-restricted and CMV-specific). Cumulated frequencies of public TCR beta families served to identify carriers of CMV plus the relevant HLA.

V gene TRBV7-2 combines with J gene TRBJ2-6, with D possibly matching TRBD2 (6 bases). The specimen was cultured CD8+ T cells from PBMCs, collected from culture after CMV antigen stimulation. The receptor's source is a human donor in good health (CMV status not recorded). Some clones in this sample may be carry-over from other donors' samples. CDR3 DNA sequence: TGTGCCAGCAGCTCCCCCGATCCGGCTTCTTTAGGGACTGGCTCTGGGGCCAACGTCCTGACTTTC. The encoded protein is CASSSPDPASLGTGSGANVLTF.